This TCR beta chain comes out of a study of human T cells and chemical hapten exposure. On the study more broadly: Across samples, TCR yields varied, mostly owing to small differences in pooled library volumes.

General study points: Counts of TCRs above 1 in 1000 frequency stayed unchanged with DPC sensitization.

The library tagged individual cDNA molecules with unique molecular identifiers. A single record per CDR3 protein comes from TCRdb applying MiXCR to the RACE reads. The sample includes 70,000 to 85,000 distinct CDR3 sequences, 8.6% of them seen just once. A note on this clonotype: What it binds is unknown.

The germline CDR1 and CDR2 sequences are MNHEY and SVGAGI. V dropped 6 bases and J dropped 1 base, with 9 bases sitting between them. The CDR3 totals 14 residues. The sample's time point: healthy volunteer bleed at 6 weeks. Unseparated into fractions, whole blood served as the source from which total RNA was extracted. Sequenced input: whole blood. The chain links TRBV6-5 to TRBJ2-2; no definite D call. This receptor was identified in a male donor in good health. Some clones in this sample may be carry-over from other donors' samples. CDR3 sequence reads: CASRETENTGELFF. CDR3 nucleotide sequence: TGTGCCAGCAGAGAAACAGAGAACACCGGGGAGCTGTTTTTT.